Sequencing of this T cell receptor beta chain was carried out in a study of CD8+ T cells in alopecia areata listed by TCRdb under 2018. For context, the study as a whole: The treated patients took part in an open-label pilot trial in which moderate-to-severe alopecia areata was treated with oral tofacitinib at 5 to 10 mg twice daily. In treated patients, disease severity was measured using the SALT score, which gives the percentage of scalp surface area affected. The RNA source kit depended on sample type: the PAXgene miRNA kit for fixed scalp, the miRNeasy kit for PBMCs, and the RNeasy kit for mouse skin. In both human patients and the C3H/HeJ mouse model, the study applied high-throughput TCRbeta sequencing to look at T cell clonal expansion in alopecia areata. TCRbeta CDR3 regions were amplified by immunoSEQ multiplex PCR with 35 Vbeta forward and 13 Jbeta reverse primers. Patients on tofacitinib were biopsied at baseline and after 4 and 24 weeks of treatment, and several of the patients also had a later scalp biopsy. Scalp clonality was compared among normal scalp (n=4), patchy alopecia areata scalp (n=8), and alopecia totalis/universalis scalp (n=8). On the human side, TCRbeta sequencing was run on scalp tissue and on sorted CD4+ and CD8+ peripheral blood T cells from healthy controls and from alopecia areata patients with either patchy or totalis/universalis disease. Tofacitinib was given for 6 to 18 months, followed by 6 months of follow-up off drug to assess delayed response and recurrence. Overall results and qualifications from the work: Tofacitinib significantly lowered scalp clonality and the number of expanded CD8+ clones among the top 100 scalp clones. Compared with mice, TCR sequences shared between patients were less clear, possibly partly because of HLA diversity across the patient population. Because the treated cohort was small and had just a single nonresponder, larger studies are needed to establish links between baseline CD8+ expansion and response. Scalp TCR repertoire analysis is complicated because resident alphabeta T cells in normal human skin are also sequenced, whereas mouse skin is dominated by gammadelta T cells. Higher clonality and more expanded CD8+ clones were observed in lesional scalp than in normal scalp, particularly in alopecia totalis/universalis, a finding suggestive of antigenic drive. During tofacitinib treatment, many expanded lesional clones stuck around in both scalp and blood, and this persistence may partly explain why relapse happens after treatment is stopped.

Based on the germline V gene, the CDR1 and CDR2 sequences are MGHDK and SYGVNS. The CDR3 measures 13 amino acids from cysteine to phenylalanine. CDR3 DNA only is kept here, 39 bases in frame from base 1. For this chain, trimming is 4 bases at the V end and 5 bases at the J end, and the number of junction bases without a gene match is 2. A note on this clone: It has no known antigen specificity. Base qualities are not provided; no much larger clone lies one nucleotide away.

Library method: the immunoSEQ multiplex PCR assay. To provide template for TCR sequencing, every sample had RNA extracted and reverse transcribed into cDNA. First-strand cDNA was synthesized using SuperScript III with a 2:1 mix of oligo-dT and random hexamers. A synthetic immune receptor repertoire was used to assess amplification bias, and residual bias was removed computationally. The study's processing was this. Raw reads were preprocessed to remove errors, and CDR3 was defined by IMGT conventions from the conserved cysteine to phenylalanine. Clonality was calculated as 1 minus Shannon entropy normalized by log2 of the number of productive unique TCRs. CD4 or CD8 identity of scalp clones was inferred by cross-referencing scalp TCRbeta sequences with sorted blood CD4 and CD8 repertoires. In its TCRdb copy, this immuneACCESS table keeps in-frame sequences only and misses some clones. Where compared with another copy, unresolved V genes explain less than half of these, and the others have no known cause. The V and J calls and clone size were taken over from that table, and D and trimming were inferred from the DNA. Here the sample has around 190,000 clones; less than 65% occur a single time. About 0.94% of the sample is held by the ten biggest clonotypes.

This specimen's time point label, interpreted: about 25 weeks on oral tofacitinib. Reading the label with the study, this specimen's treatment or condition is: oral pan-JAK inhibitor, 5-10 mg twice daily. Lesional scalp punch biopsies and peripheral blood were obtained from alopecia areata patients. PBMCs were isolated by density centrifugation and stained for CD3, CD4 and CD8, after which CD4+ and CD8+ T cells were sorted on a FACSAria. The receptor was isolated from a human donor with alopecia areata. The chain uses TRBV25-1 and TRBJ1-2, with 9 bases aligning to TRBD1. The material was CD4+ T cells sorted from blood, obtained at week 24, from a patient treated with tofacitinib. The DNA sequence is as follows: TGTGCCAGCAGTGGGGGGACAGGGTATGGCTACACCTTC. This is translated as CASSGGTGYGYTF.